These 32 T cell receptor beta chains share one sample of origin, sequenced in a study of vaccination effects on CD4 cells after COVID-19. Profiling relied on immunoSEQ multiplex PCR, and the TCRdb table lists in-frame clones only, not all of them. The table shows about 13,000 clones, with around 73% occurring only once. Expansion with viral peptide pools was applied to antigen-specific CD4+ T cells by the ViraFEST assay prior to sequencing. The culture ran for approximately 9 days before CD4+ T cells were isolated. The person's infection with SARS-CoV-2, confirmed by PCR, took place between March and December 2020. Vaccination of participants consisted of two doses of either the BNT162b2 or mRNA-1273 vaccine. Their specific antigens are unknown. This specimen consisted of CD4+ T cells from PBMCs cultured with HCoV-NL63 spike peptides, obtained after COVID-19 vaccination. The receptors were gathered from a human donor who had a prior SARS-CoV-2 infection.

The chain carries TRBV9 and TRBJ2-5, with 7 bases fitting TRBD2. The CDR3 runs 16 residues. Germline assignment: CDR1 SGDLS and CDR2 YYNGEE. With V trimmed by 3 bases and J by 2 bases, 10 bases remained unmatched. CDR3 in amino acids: CASSAGMASGQETQYF. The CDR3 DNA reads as TGTGCCAGCAGCGCAGGGATGGCTAGCGGACAAGAGACCCAGTACTTC.

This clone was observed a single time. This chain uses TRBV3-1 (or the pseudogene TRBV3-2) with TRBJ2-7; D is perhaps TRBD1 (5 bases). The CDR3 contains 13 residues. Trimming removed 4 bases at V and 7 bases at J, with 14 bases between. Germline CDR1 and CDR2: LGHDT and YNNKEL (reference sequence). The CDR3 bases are TGTGCCAGCAGCCGAACAGGATCGGCGGAGCAGTACTTC. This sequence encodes CASSRTGSAEQYF.

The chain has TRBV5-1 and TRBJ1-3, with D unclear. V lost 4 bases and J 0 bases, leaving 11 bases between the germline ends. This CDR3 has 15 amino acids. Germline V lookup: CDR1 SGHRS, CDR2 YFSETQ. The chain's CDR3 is CASSPTSGSGNTIYF. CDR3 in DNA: TGCGCCAGCAGCCCAACAAGTGGCTCTGGAAACACCATATATTTT.

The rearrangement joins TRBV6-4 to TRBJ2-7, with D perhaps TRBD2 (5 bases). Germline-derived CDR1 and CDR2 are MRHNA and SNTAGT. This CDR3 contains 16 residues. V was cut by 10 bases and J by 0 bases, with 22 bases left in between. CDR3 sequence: CAIGNQVRESSYEQYF. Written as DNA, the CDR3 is TGTGCCATCGGGAACCAGGTACGGGAAAGCTCCTACGAGCAGTACTTC.

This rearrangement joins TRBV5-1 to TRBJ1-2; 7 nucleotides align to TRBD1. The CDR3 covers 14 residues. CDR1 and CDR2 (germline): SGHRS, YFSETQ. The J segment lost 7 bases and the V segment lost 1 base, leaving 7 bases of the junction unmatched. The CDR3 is CASSLNRGVAGYTF. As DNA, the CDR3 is TGCGCCAGCAGCTTGAACAGGGGAGTTGCTGGCTACACCTTC. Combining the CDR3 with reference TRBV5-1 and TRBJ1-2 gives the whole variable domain KAGVTQTPRYLIKTRGQQVTLSCSPISGHRSVSWYQQTPGQGLQFLFEYFSETQRNKGNFPGRFSGRQFSNSRSEMNVSTLELGDSALYLCASSLNRGVAGYTFGSGTRLTVV.

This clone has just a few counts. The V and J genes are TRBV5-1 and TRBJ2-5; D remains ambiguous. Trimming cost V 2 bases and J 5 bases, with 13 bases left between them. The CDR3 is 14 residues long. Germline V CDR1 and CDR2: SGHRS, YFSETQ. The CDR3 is CASSFAVLGETQYF. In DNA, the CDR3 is TGCGCCAGCAGCTTCGCGGTCCTCGGGGAGACCCAGTACTTC.

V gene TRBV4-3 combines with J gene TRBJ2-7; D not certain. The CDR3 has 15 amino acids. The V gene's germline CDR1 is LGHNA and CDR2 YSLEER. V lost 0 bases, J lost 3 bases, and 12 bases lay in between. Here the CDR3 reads CASSQEVWADYEQYF. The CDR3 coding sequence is TGCGCCAGCAGCCAAGAGGTTTGGGCAGACTACGAGCAGTACTTC.

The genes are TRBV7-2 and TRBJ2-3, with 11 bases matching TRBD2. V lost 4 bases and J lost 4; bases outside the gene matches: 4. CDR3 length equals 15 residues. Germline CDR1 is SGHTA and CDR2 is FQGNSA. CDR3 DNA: TGTGCCAGCAGCTCCCTAGCGGGAGGCCCAGATACGCAGTATTTT. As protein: CASSSLAGGPDTQYF.

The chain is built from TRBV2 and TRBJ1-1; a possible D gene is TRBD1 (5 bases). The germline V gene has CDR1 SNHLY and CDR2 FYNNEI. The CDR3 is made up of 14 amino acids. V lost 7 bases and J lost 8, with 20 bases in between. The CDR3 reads CASTSEQGGVEAFF. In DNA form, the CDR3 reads TGTGCCAGCACCTCGGAGCAGGGAGGTGTAGAAGCTTTCTTT.

In DNA form, the CDR3 reads TGTGCCAGCAGCTATCTTGACAGGCAATATTCACCCCTCCACTTT. It specifies CASSYLDRQYSPLHF. The gene calls are TRBV7-9 and TRBJ1-6; TRBD1 is a possible D gene (6 bases). The CDR3 loop spans 15 amino acids. Trimming shortened V by 4 bases and J by 8 bases, and 15 bases separated the two germline ends. CDR1 and CDR2 (germline): SEHNR, FQNEAQ (reference sequence).

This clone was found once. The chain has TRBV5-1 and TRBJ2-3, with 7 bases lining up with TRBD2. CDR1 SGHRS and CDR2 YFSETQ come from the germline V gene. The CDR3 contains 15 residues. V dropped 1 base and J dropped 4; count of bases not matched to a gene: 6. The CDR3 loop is CASSLNRGGADTQYF. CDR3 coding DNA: TGCGCCAGCAGCTTGAATCGCGGGGGTGCAGATACGCAGTATTTT. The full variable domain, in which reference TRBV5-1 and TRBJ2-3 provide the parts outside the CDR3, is KAGVTQTPRYLIKTRGQQVTLSCSPISGHRSVSWYQQTPGQGLQFLFEYFSETQRNKGNFPGRFSGRQFSNSRSEMNVSTLELGDSALYLCASSLNRGGADTQYFGPGTRLTVL.

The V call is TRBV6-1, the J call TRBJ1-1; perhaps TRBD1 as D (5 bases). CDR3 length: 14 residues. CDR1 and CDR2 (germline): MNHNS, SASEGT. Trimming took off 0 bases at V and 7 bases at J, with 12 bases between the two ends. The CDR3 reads CASSEAWGTYEAFF. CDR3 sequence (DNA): TGTGCCAGCAGTGAAGCGTGGGGCACTTATGAAGCTTTCTTT.

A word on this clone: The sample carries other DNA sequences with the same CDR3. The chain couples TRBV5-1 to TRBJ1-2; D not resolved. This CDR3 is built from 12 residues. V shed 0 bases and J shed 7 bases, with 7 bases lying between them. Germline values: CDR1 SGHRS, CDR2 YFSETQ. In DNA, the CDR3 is TGCGCCAGCAGCTTGGACGCAAGTGGCTACACCTTC. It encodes CASSLDASGYTF.

The CDR3 sequence is CASSLRLTNEKLFF. The CDR3 DNA reads TGTGCCAGCAGCTTGAGGCTGACTAATGAAAAACTGTTTTTT. The chain combines TRBV5-8 with TRBJ1-4; D gene uncertain. Germline assignment: CDR1 SGHTS and CDR2 YDEGEE. This CDR3 comprises 14 residues. Trimming shortened V by 1 base and J by 2 bases, and 6 bases separated the two germline ends.

CDR3 bases: TGTGCCAGCAGCTCTTCAAAGAATGAGCAGTTCTTC. Protein product: CASSSSKNEQFF. This chain links TRBV7-6 with TRBJ2-1; unclear D gene. The CDR3 contains 12 residues. V was pared by 4 bases and J by 7 bases, with 8 bases between. Germline V gene data show CDR1 as SGHVS and CDR2 as FNYEAQ.

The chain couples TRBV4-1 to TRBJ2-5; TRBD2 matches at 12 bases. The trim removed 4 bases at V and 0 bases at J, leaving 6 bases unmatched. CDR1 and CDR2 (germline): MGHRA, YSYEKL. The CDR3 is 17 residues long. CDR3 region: CASSRTTSGGYQETQYF. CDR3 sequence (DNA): TGCGCCAGCAGCCGAACGACTAGCGGGGGTTACCAAGAGACCCAGTACTTC.

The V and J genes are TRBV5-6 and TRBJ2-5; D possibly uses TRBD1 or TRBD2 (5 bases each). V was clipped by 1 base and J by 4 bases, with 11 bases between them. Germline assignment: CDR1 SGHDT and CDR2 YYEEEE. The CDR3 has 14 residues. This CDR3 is CASSLLPGRETQYF. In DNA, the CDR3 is TGTGCCAGCAGCTTGCTTCCAGGGAGAGAGACCCAGTACTTC.

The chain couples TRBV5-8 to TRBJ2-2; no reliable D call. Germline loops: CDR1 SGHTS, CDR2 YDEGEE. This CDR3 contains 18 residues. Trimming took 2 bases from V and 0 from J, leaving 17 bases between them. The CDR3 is CASSLPFMLAANTGELFF. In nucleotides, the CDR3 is TGTGCCAGCAGCTTACCTTTCATGTTAGCAGCGAACACCGGGGAGCTGTTTTTT.

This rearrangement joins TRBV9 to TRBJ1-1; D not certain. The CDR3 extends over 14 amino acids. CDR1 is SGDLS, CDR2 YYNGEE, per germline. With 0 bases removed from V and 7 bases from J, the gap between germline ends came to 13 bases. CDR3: CASSVAVTTDEAFF. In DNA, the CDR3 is TGTGCCAGCAGCGTAGCGGTGACGACGGATGAAGCTTTCTTT.

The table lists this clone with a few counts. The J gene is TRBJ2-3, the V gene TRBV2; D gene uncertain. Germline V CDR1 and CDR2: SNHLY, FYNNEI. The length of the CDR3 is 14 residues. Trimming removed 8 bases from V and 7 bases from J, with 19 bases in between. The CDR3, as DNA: TGTGCCAGCGGCGATGACTTCAATTTCTATACGCAGTATTTT. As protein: CASGDDFNFYTQYF. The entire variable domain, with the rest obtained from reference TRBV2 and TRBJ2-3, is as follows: EPEVTQTPSHQVTQMGQEVILRCVPISNHLYFYWYRQILGQKVEFLVSFYNNEISEKSEIFDDQFSVERPDGSNFTLKIRSTKLEDSAMYFCASGDDFNFYTQYFGPGTRLTVL.

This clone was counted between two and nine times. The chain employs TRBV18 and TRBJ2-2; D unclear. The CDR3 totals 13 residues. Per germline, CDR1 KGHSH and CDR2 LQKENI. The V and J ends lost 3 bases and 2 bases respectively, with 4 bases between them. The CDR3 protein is CASSPLNTGELFF. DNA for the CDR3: TGTGCCAGCTCACCTCTCAACACCGGGGAGCTGTTTTTT. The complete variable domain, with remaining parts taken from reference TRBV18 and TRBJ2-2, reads NAGVMQNPRHLVRRRGQEARLRCSPMKGHSHVYWYRQLPEEGLKFMVYLQKENIIDESGMPKERFSAEFPKEGPSILRIQQVVRGDSAAYFCASSPLNTGELFFGEGSRLTVL.

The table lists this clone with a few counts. CDR3 nucleotides: TGTGCCAGCAAGGGACCTAGCACAGATACGCAGTATTTT. As protein: CASKGPSTDTQYF. The chain couples TRBV6-5 to TRBJ2-3; D may match TRBD1 or TRBD2 (5 bases each). The ends were cut back, 7 bases at V and 0 bases at J, with 8 bases in the middle. The length of the CDR3 is 13 residues. Germline CDR1 reads MNHEY; CDR2 reads SVGAGI.

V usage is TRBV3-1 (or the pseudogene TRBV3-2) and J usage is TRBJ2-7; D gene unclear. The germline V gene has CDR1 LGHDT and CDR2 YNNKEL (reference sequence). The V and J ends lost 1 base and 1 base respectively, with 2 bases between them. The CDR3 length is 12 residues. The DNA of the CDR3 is TGTGCCAGCAGCCAAGTGTCCTACGAGCAGTACTTC. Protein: CASSQVSYEQYF.

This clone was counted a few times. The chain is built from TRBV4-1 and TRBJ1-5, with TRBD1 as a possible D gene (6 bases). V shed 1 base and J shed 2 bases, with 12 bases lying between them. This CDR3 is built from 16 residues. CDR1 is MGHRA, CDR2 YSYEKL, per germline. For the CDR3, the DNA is TGCGCCAGCAGCCAAGGCAGGGGTGCCCGCAATCAGCCCCAGCATTTT. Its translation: CASSQGRGARNQPQHF.

The CDR3 DNA reads as TGTGCCAGCAGCTGGACTAGCGGTTACGAGCAGTACTTC. Protein: CASSWTSGYEQYF. The chain couples TRBV7-2 to TRBJ2-7; 10 positions match TRBD2. From germline, CDR1 is SGHTA and CDR2 FQGNSA. J lost 4 bases, V lost 4 bases, and 1 base had no gene match. The CDR3 is 13 residues long.

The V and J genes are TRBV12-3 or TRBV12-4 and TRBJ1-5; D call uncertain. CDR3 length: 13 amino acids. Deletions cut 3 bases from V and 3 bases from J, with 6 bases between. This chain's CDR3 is CASSLTSNQPQHF. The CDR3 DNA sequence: TGTGCCAGCAGTTTGACGTCCAATCAGCCCCAGCATTTT.

The CDR3 is CASSPGQSSYEQYF. In DNA form, the CDR3 reads TGTGCCAGCTCACCGGGACAGAGCTCCTACGAGCAGTACTTC. The chain has TRBV18 and TRBJ2-7; 7 bases map to TRBD1. There are 14 residues in the CDR3. Per the germline V gene, CDR1 is KGHSH and CDR2 is LQKENI. The ends lost 3 bases at V and 0 bases at J; junction bases unmatched: 2.

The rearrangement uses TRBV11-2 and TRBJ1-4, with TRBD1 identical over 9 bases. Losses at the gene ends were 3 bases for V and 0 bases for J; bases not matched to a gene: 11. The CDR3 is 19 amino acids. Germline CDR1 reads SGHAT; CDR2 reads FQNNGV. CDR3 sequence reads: CASSFSIGTGLSTNEKLFF. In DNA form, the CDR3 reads TGTGCCAGCAGCTTTTCCATTGGGACAGGGCTTTCAACTAATGAAAAACTGTTTTTT.

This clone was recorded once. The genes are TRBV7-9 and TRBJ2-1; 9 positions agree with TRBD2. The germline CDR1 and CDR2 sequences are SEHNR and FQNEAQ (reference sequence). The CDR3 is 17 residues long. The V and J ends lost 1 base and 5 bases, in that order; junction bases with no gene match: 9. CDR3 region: CASSLGWREGRNNEQFF. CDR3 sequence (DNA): TGTGCCAGCAGCTTAGGTTGGCGGGAGGGCCGGAACAATGAGCAGTTCTTC.

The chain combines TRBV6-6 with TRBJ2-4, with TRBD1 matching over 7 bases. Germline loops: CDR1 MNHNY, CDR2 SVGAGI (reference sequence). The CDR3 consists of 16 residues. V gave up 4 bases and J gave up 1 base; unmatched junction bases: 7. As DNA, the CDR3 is TGTGCCAGCAGTTCGGGACAGAACTATGCCAAAAACATTCAGTACTTC. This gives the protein CASSSGQNYAKNIQYF.

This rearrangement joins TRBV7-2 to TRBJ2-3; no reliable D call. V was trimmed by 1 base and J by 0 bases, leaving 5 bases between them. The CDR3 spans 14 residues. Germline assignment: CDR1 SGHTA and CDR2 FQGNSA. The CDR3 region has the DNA TGTGCCAGCAGCTTAGATTGGAGCACAGATACGCAGTATTTT. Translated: CASSLDWSTDTQYF.

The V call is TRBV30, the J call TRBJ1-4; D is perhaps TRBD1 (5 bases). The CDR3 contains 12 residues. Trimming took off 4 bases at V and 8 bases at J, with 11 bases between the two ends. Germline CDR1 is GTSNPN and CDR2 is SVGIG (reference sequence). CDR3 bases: TGTGCCTGGAAAGGGGTTGGGGAAAAACTGTTTTTT. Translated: CAWKGVGEKLFF.